The 7 T cell receptor beta chains in this list originate from one sample, sequenced in a study of cytomegalovirus exposure and HLA in healthy donors. With 60 Vbeta and 13 Jbeta primers, the PCR was carried out. Libraries were prepared by immunoSEQ multiplex PCR; TCRdb keeps only in-frame clonotypes and omits some of them. The sample has tens of thousands of clones. Sample: PBMCs. The origin of the receptors is a man over 45 in good health and CMV-seronegative.

The chain recombines TRBV6-6 with TRBJ1-5; D remains ambiguous. Germline V CDR1 and CDR2: MNHNY, SVGAGI (reference sequence). CDR3 length equals 13 residues. V dropped 8 bases and J dropped 4 bases, with 12 bases sitting between them. The CDR3 DNA reads TGTGCCAGCCAAAACGGGTTTAATCAGCCCCAGCATTTT. Encoded protein: CASQNGFNQPQHF.

The CDR3 sequence: CASSLAAAGRRLYEQYF. CDR3 coding DNA: TGCGCCAGCAGCTTGGCCGCCGCGGGCCGGCGCCTCTACGAGCAGTACTTC. The rearrangement links TRBV5-1 to TRBJ2-7, with D perhaps matching TRBD2 (5 bases). Germline V gene lookup returns CDR1 SGHRS and CDR2 YFSETQ. The CDR3 totals 17 residues. Trimming pared 0 bases from V and 3 bases from J, leaving 19 bases between.

The genes are TRBV19 and TRBJ1-6; 7 nucleotides line up with TRBD1. The CDR3 is 15 amino acids. Germline V gene lookup returns CDR1 LNHDA and CDR2 SQIVND (reference sequence). V dropped 1 base and J dropped 7; count of bases not matched to a gene: 4. The CDR3 DNA follows: TGTGCCAGTAGTATAGTGGGACAGCTAAATTCACCCCTCCACTTT. Translating it yields CASSIVGQLNSPLHF.

The chain links TRBV15 to TRBJ2-7; TRBD1 aligns across 10 bases. The CDR3 has 15 residues. With V trimmed by 4 bases and J by 2 bases, 5 bases remained unmatched. Germline V lookup: CDR1 LNHNV, CDR2 YYDKDF (reference sequence). The CDR3 DNA reads TGTGCCACCAGCACCGGAGGGACAGGGGCCTACGAGCAGTACTTC. Translating it yields CATSTGGTGAYEQYF.

The V call is TRBV29-1, the J call TRBJ2-1; D may be TRBD2 (6 bases). The CDR3 is 12 amino acids. The germline CDR1 and CDR2 sequences are SQVTM and ANQGSEA. V lost 0 bases and J lost 7, with 7 bases in between. Written as DNA, the CDR3 is TGCAGCGTTGAAGAGGGGGGAAATGAGCAGTTCTTC. Protein sequence: CSVEEGGNEQFF.

V is TRBV11-2 and J is TRBJ1-1; D is perhaps TRBD1 (5 bases). The CDR3 totals 17 residues. V gave up 1 base and J gave up 0 bases, with 15 bases separating them. Germline V lookup: CDR1 SGHAT, CDR2 FQNNGV. The CDR3 is CASSLGAGLILNTEAFF. The CDR3 DNA reads as TGTGCCAGCAGCTTAGGGGCAGGGTTAATCCTGAACACTGAAGCTTTCTTT. The complete variable domain, with remaining parts taken from reference TRBV11-2 and TRBJ1-1, reads EAGVAQSPRYKIIEKRQSVAFWCNPISGHATLYWYQQILGQGPKLLIQFQNNGVVDDSQLPKDRFSAERLKGVDSTLKIQPAKLEDSAVYLCASSLGAGLILNTEAFFGQGTRLTVV.

The J gene is TRBJ2-2, the V gene TRBV7-3, with 8 bases that match TRBD1. The CDR3 is made up of 17 amino acids. J lost 0 bases, V lost 0 bases, and 3 bases had no gene match. CDR1 SGHTA and CDR2 FQGTGA come from the germline V gene. CDR3 nucleotide sequence: TGTGCCAGCAGCTTAACTTCAGGGGGCGCGAACACCGGGGAGCTGTTTTTT. Amino acid sequence: CASSLTSGGANTGELFF.